The clone carrying this TCR beta chain showed up many times. The data derive from a study of T cells in Graves' hyperthyroidism and ophthalmopathy. Turning to the study itself: Upon initial diagnosis and before any treatment, peripheral blood was collected.

Using RNA transcripts as the source, TCR beta CDR3 regions were amplified. TCR CDR3 underwent first-round RT-PCR with the HTBI primer set. TCRdb re-derived calls from the multiplex PCR reads in MiXCR, one entry per CDR3 protein. The sample contains fewer than 400,000 distinct CDR3 sequences, approximately 17% of which appear only once. The germline CDR1 and CDR2 sequences are GTSNPN and SVGIG (reference sequence). The CDR3 loop spans 15 amino acids. V lost 5 bases and J 3 bases, leaving 20 bases between the germline ends. The chain is built from TRBV30 and TRBJ2-7, with D possibly being TRBD2 (6 bases). The source is a young man with Graves' hyperthyroidism. The sequencing input was blood. In DNA, the CDR3 is TGTGCCTGGCTACCCCACCGGGGGAGGTACTACGAGCAGTACTTC. The encoded protein is CAWLPHRGRYYEQYF. The complete variable domain, with remaining parts taken from reference TRBV30 and TRBJ2-7, reads SQTIHQWPATLVQPVGSPLSLECTVEGTSNPNLYWYRQAAGRGLQLLFYSVGIGQISSEVPQNLSASRPQDRQFILSSKKLLLSDSGFYLCAWLPHRGRYYEQYFGPGTRLTVT.